This T cell receptor beta chain was retrieved from a study of T cell responses to AZD1222 COVID-19 vaccine. Study-wide background: Second doses at about 4 or about 12 weeks were pooled.

General study findings and limits: Clonal diversity was possibly underestimated, and the donors were mostly white British, with more females. Only a handful of AZD1222 recipients, six or seven in all, had baseline seropositivity. No repertoire was sampled before or during the peak T cell response, only after it.

Germline V lookup: CDR1 LNHDA, CDR2 SQIVND (reference sequence). Germline trimming cut 2 bases from V and 1 base from J; bases unmatched to any gene: 9. CDR3 size: 18 residues. Regarding this clone: What it recognizes is unknown.

Profiled with immunoSEQ multiplex PCR; TCRdb holds only in-frame clones, not every one. Of fewer than 150,000 clones in the sample, approximately 93% were seen once. The TCR originated in an adult in good health. This chain uses TRBV19 with TRBJ1-5; 9 bases fit TRBD1. The source was peripheral blood, collected on day 0 of AZD1222 vaccination. CDR3 DNA sequence: TGTGCCAGTAGTATAAGCGTCGGACAGGGGAGAAGCAATCAGCCCCAGCATTTT. Its protein product is CASSISVGQGRSNQPQHF.